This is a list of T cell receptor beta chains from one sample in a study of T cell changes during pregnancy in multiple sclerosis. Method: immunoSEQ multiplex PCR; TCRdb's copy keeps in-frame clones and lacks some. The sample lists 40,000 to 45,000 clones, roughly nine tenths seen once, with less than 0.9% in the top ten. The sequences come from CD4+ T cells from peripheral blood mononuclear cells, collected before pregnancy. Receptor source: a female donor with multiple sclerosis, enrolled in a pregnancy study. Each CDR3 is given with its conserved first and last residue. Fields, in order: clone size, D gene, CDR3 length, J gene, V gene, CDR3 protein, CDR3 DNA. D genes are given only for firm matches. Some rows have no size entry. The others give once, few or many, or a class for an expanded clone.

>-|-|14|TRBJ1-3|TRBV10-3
CAISLGGTGNTIYF
TGTGCCATCAGTCTGGGGGGTACTGGAAACACCATATATTTT
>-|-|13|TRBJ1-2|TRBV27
CASRGEVTYGYTF
TGTGCCAGCCGGGGTGAGGTGACTTATGGCTACACCTTC
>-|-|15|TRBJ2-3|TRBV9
CASSVDGGPTDTQYF
TGTGCCAGCAGCGTAGATGGCGGGCCCACAGATACGCAGTATTTT
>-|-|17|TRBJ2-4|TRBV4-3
CASSQPPAPGAKNIQYF
TGCGCCAGCAGCCAGCCTCCGGCTCCGGGAGCCAAAAACATTCAGTACTTC
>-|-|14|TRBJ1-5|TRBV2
CASRNLPLNQPQHF
TGTGCCAGCAGAAATCTCCCTCTCAATCAGCCCCAGCATTTT
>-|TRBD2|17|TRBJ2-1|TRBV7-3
CASSFLSSSGAYNEQFF
TGTGCCAGCAGCTTCCTGAGTTCTAGCGGGGCATACAATGAGCAGTTCTTC
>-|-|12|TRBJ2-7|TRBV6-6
CASSSRSYEQYF
TGTGCCAGCAGCTCCCGCTCCTACGAGCAGTACTTC
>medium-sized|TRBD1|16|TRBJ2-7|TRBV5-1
CASRVARASRGNEQYF
TGCGCCAGCAGAGTCGCTAGGGCCTCCAGGGGGAACGAGCAGTACTTC
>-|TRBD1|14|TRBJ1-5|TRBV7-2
CASSPGQGAATQHF
TGTGCCAGCAGCCCAGGCCAGGGGGCGGCGACCCAGCATTTT
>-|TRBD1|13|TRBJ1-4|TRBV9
CASSAGTGEKLFF
TGTGCCAGCAGCGCAGGGACAGGGGAAAAACTGTTTTTT
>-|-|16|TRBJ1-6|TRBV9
CASSFSDKLYNSPLHF
TGTGCCAGCAGCTTCTCAGATAAGTTGTATAATTCACCCCTCCACTTT
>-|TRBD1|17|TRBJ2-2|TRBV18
CASSPLAGQGTSGELFF
TGTGCCAGCTCACCGCTTGCGGGACAGGGAACTTCTGGGGAGCTGTTTTTT
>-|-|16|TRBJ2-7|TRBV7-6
CASTNWGARSTYEQYF
TGTGCCAGCACCAACTGGGGAGCGAGATCCACCTACGAGCAGTACTTC
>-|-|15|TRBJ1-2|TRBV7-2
CASSLDAGRPYGYTF
TGTGCCAGCAGCTTAGATGCAGGCAGGCCGTATGGCTACACCTTC
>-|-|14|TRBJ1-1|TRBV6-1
CASSPRRLNTEAFF
TGTGCCAGCAGTCCTCGTCGGTTGAACACTGAAGCTTTCTTT
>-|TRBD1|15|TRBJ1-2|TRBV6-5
CASSYVPGGLYGYTF
TGTGCCAGCAGTTACGTTCCAGGGGGGCTCTATGGCTACACCTTC
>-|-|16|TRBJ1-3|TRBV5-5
CASSNPGGSSGNTIYF
TGTGCCAGCAGCAATCCGGGGGGGAGCTCTGGAAACACCATATATTTT
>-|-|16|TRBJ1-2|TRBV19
CASSIDHTRRGYGYTF
TGTGCCAGTAGTATAGATCACACCAGAAGAGGCTATGGCTACACCTTC
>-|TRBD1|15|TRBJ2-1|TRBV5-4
CASSVGHRGHNEQFF
TGTGCCAGCAGCGTGGGTCACAGGGGGCACAATGAGCAGTTCTTC
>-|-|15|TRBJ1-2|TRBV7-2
CATTKRGGLNYGYTF
TGTGCCACCACGAAGCGGGGGGGGCTTAACTATGGCTACACCTTC
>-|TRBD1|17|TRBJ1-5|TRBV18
CASSLDRVSGSNQPQHF
TGTGCCAGCTCGCTAGACAGGGTTAGTGGGAGCAATCAGCCCCAGCATTTT
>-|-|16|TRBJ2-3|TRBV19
CASSMPTGQGTDTQYF
TGTGCCAGTAGTATGCCGACAGGCCAAGGCACAGATACGCAGTATTTT
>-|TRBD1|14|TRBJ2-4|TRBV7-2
CASSIDRGGNIQYF
TGTGCCAGCAGCATAGACAGGGGGGGGAACATTCAGTACTTC
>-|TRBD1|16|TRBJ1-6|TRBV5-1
CASSKGQGADNSPLHF
TGCGCCAGCAGCAAGGGACAGGGGGCAGATAATTCACCCCTCCACTTT
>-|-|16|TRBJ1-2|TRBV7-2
CASSPARGRGFYGYTF
TGTGCCAGCAGCCCAGCGCGGGGAAGAGGGTTCTATGGCTACACCTTC
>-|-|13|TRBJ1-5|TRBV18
CASSQLDNQPQHF
TGTGCCAGCTCACAACTTGACAATCAGCCCCAGCATTTT
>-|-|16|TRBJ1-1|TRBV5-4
CASSAQPPGRATEAFF
TGTGCCAGCAGCGCACAACCCCCTGGGAGGGCCACTGAAGCTTTCTTT
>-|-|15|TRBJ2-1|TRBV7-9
CASSLEGANYNEQFF
TGTGCCAGCAGCCTGGAGGGGGCGAATTACAATGAGCAGTTCTTC
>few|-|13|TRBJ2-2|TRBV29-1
CSARQSNTGELFF
TGCAGCGCCCGTCAGTCGAACACCGGGGAGCTGTTTTTT
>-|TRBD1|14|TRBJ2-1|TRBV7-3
CASSLEGAENEQFF
TGTGCCAGCAGCTTAGAGGGGGCGGAGAATGAGCAGTTCTTC
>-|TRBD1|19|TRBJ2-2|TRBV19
CASSIRGTGGATNTGELFF
TGTGCCAGTAGTATAAGGGGGACAGGGGGCGCGACGAACACCGGGGAGCTGTTTTTT
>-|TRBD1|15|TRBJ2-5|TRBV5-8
CATQKGDRLSETQYF
TGTGCCACGCAAAAAGGGGACAGGCTCTCAGAGACCCAGTACTTC
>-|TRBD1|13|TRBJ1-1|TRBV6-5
CASSYDRATEAFF
TGTGCCAGCAGTTACGACAGGGCCACTGAAGCTTTCTTT
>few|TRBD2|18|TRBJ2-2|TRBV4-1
CASSRLAGAGANTGELFF
TGCGCCAGCAGCCGGCTCGCGGGAGCGGGGGCGAACACCGGGGAGCTGTTTTTT
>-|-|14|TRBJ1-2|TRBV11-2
CASSLDGGNYGYTF
TGTGCCAGCAGCTTAGACGGGGGAAACTATGGCTACACCTTC
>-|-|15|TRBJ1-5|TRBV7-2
CASSLTVTVNQPQHF
TGTGCCAGCAGCCTTACAGTGACGGTTAATCAGCCCCAGCATTTT
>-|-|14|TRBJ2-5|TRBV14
CASSRRAYQETQYF
TGTGCCAGCAGCCGGAGAGCGTACCAAGAGACCCAGTACTTC
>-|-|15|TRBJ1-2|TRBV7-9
CASSLGMGVGYGYTF
TGTGCCAGCAGCTTAGGGATGGGAGTCGGCTATGGCTACACCTTC
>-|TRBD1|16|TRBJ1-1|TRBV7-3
CASSLKLQGAGTEAFF
TGTGCCAGCAGCTTAAAACTACAGGGGGCTGGAACTGAAGCTTTCTTT
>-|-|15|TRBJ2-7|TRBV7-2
CASSLVGTLYYEQYF
TGTGCCAGCAGCTTAGTGGGCACTTTATACTACGAGCAGTACTTC
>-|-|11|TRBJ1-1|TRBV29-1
CSVETHTEAFF
TGCAGCGTGGAAACTCACACTGAAGCTTTCTTT
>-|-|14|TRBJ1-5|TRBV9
CASSVGGQSQPQHF
TGTGCCAGCAGCGTAGGAGGGCAGAGTCAGCCCCAGCATTTT
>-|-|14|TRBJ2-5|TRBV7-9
CASRVQGPQETQYF
TGTGCCAGCAGGGTACAGGGTCCTCAAGAGACCCAGTACTTC
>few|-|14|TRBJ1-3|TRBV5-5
CASSFRVRGNTIYF
TGTGCCAGCAGCTTCCGGGTAAGAGGAAACACCATATATTTT
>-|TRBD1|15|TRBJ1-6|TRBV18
CASSPGQGADSPLHF
TGTGCCAGCTCACCAGGTCAGGGGGCGGATTCACCCCTCCACTTT
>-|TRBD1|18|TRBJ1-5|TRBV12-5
CASGFGTGKDYGNQPQHF
TGTGCTAGTGGTTTCGGGACAGGGAAGGATTATGGCAATCAGCCCCAGCATTTT
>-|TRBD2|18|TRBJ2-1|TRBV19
CASRQIRTSGGALNEQFF
TGTGCCAGTAGACAAATAAGGACTAGCGGGGGGGCTTTAAATGAGCAGTTCTTC
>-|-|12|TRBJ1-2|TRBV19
CASSISVYGYTF
TGTGCCAGTAGTATCTCGGTCTATGGCTACACCTTC
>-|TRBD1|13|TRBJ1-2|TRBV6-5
CATTGQSAYGYTF
TGTGCCACCACGGGACAGTCAGCCTATGGCTACACCTTC
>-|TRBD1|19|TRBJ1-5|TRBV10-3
CAISSPGTGAGNSNQPQHF
TGTGCCATCAGTTCTCCCGGGACAGGGGCGGGTAATAGCAATCAGCCCCAGCATTTT
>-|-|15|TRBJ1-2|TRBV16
CASSQSVTAGYGYTF
TGTGCCAGCAGCCAATCGGTCACGGCGGGCTATGGCTACACCTTC
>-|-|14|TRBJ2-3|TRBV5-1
CASSLGHNTDTQYF
TGCGCCAGCAGCTTGGGACATAACACAGATACGCAGTATTTT
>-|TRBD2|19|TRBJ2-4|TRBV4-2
CASSQEPRTSGGRGNIQYF
TGTGCCAGCAGCCAAGAACCCCGGACTAGCGGGGGGCGGGGGAACATTCAGTACTTC
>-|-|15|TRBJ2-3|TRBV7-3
CASSLTLGGADTQYF
TGTGCCAGCAGCTTAACTCTAGGGGGTGCAGATACGCAGTATTTT
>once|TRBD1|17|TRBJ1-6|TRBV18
CASSRDWTGGAGSPLHF
TGTGCCAGCTCAAGGGATTGGACAGGGGGCGCGGGTTCACCCCTCCACTTT
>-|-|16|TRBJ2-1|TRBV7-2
CASRGGLILGVNEQFF
TGTGCCAGCAGGGGGGGTTTAATCCTAGGGGTCAATGAGCAGTTCTTC
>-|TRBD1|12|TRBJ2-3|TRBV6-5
CASRQGRDTQYF
TGTGCCAGCAGACAGGGGAGAGATACGCAGTATTTT
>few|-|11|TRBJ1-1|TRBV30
CAWNRGGEAFF
TGTGCCTGGAACCGCGGGGGAGAAGCTTTCTTT